Shown below are 27 T cell receptor beta chains from a single sample sequenced in a study of Ad26.COV2.S vaccination and SARS-CoV-2 variants. Profiled with immunoSEQ multiplex PCR; TCRdb holds only in-frame clones, not every one. The data show 430,000 or so clones, approximately 92% seen once. Regarding treatment: approximately 18 received Ad26.COV2.S at low or high dose, single or two shots; about 5 received placebo; per-sample allocation not given. Specimens were obtained on day 63 following the first vaccine or placebo injection. The sample in question was peripheral blood, obtained in a trial of Ad26.COV2.S vaccine versus placebo. Every receptor here comes from a person between 18 and 59 years old who received the Ad26.COV2.S COVID-19 vaccine or a placebo.

The V call is TRBV5-4, the J call TRBJ2-2; TRBD2 aligns across 13 bases. The CDR3 is 15 amino acids. The trim removed 5 bases at V and 7 bases at J, leaving 5 bases unmatched. CDR1 SGHNT and CDR2 YYREEE come from the germline V gene (reference sequence). CDR3 protein: CASRGTSGVHGELFF. In DNA, the CDR3 is TGTGCCAGCAGGGGGACTAGCGGGGTGCACGGGGAGCTGTTTTTT.

Turning to this clone: The sample carries other DNA sequences with the same CDR3. V gene TRBV7-2 combines with J gene TRBJ2-5; no clear D. Per germline, CDR1 SGHTA and CDR2 FQGNSA. The CDR3 consists of 14 residues. V was shortened by 1 base and J by 1 base, with 7 bases between the two germline ends. This CDR3 reads CASSLVSFQETQYF. CDR3 DNA sequence: TGTGCCAGCAGCTTAGTGAGCTTCCAAGAGACCCAGTACTTC. Looking up the rest from reference TRBV7-2 and TRBJ2-5 gives the full variable domain: GAGVSQSPSNKVTEKGKDVELRCDPISGHTALYWYRQSLGQGLEFLIYFQGNSAPDKSGLPSDRFSAERTGGSVSTLTIQRTQQEDSAVYLCASSLVSFQETQYFGPGTRLLVL.

The chain employs TRBV18 and TRBJ2-3; either TRBD1 or TRBD2 may supply D (5 bases each). Trimming removed 3 bases at V and 0 bases at J, with 13 bases between. This CDR3 is 16 amino acids long. The V gene's germline CDR1 is KGHSH and CDR2 LQKENI. CDR3 loop: CASSPPRWGSTDTQYF. CDR3 DNA sequence: TGTGCCAGCTCACCCCCGAGGTGGGGGAGCACAGATACGCAGTATTTT.

V usage is TRBV10-2 and J usage is TRBJ1-4; 9 bases fit TRBD1. J lost 7 bases, V lost 6 bases, and 9 bases had no gene match. CDR1 is WSHSY, CDR2 SAAADI, per germline. The CDR3 loop spans 15 amino acids. The CDR3 region is CASSETTGGSEKLFF. Written as DNA, the CDR3 is TGCGCCAGCAGCGAAACAACAGGGGGCAGTGAAAAACTGTTTTTT.

This clone came up a few times. The V and J genes are TRBV7-9 and TRBJ1-1; the match to TRBD1 covers 10 bases. CDR1 and CDR2 (germline): SEHNR, FQNEAQ (reference sequence). Unmatched junction bases numbered 11, after V lost 5 bases and J lost 5 bases. This CDR3 contains 16 residues. CDR3 DNA sequence: TGTGCCAGCAGCCGCGGGACAGGGGCACAATTTACTGAAGCTTTCTTT. Its protein product is CASSRGTGAQFTEAFF.

This sequence joins TRBV5-1 and TRBJ1-4, with 9 bases fitting TRBD1. The CDR3 extends over 15 amino acids. CDR1 SGHRS and CDR2 YFSETQ come from the germline V gene. V lost 2 bases and J lost 7; bases outside the gene matches: 6. The CDR3 spells CASSLGTGRGEKLFF. In nucleotides, the CDR3 is TGCGCCAGCAGCTTAGGGACAGGGAGAGGTGAAAAACTGTTTTTT.

The chain uses TRBV5-1 and TRBJ2-1, with 9 bases fitting TRBD1. Germline CDR1 is SGHRS and CDR2 is YFSETQ. J was trimmed by 6 bases and V by 4 bases; bases with no gene match: 8. The CDR3 sequence is 15 residues long. Here the CDR3 reads CASSLRTGVGNEQFF. The CDR3, as DNA: TGCGCCAGCAGCCTCAGGACAGGGGTGGGCAATGAGCAGTTCTTC.

The chain recombines TRBV10-3 with TRBJ2-1; unclear D gene. V gave up 5 bases and J gave up 5 bases, with 10 bases separating them. Germline V lookup: CDR1 ENHRY, CDR2 SYGVKD. This CDR3 spans 13 amino acids. The CDR3 is CAISKDEDNEQFF. The CDR3 region has the DNA TGTGCCATCAGTAAGGACGAGGACAATGAGCAGTTCTTC.

This chain uses TRBV7-2 with TRBJ1-2; D might be TRBD1 (6 bases). This CDR3 is built from 13 residues. V was shortened by 6 bases and J by 5 bases, with 13 bases between the two germline ends. CDR1 SGHTA and CDR2 FQGNSA come from the germline V gene. Here the CDR3 DNA reads TGTGCCAGCAGTTCCAACAGGGAGTATGGCTACACCTTC. This codes for CASSSNREYGYTF.

The sample holds one count of this clone. This chain uses TRBV6-5 with TRBJ2-7, with D possibly being TRBD1 (7 bases). The CDR3 is 13 residues long. CDR1 MNHEY and CDR2 SVGAGI come from the germline V gene. Deletions cut 2 bases from V and 5 bases from J, with 10 bases between. The CDR3 nucleotides read TGTGCCAGCAGTTACCAGGGGGAGGACGAGCAGTACTTC. Amino acid sequence: CASSYQGEDEQYF.

The chain has TRBV19 and TRBJ2-5; tentatively, D is TRBD1 (5 bases). The CDR3 is made up of 14 amino acids. Germline V gene lookup returns CDR1 LNHDA and CDR2 SQIVND (reference sequence). V was trimmed by 3 bases and J by 4 bases, leaving 12 bases between them. The chain's CDR3 is CASSISGKGETQYF. CDR3 DNA sequence: TGTGCCAGTAGTATCTCAGGGAAGGGAGAGACCCAGTACTTC.

The rearrangement links TRBV7-9 to TRBJ1-3; D not resolved. Trimming removed 0 bases at V and 4 bases at J, with 19 bases between. The length of the CDR3 is 18 residues. Per the germline V gene, CDR1 is SEHNR and CDR2 is FQNEAQ (reference sequence). CDR3 protein: CASSLAPRTDYLGNTIYF. The DNA for the CDR3 is TGTGCCAGCAGCTTAGCCCCTCGGACGGATTACTTGGGAAACACCATATATTTT.

The V gene is TRBV14, the J gene TRBJ2-6; D assignment may be TRBD1 or TRBD2 (5 bases each). This CDR3 has 16 residues. Germline-derived CDR1 and CDR2 are SGHDN and FVKESK. V was cut by 1 base and J by 2 bases, with 9 bases left in between. Written as DNA, the CDR3 is TGTGCCAGCAGCCAAGTGAGGGGAGCTGGGGCCAACGTCCTGACTTTC. Its protein product is CASSQVRGAGANVLTF. Full variable domain (outside the CDR3, taken from reference TRBV14 and TRBJ2-6): EAGVTQFPSHSVIEKGQTVTLRCDPISGHDNLYWYRRVMGKEIKFLLHFVKESKQDESGMPNNRFLAERTGGTYSTLKVQPAELEDSGVYFCASSQVRGAGANVLTFGAGSRLTVL.

This chain joins TRBV5-4 and TRBJ2-7; 9 positions agree with TRBD1. The CDR3 runs to 15 residues. Unmatched junction bases numbered 8, after V lost 2 bases and J lost 5 bases. Germline-derived CDR1 and CDR2 are SGHNT and YYREEE (reference sequence). The CDR3 DNA reads TGTGCCAGCAGCTTCGGACAGGGGACGTCCCACGAGCAGTACTTC. As protein: CASSFGQGTSHEQYF.

CDR3 nucleotide sequence: TGTGCCAGCAGCTATGGGAACACTGAAGCTTTCTTT. It yields the protein CASSYGNTEAFF. The chain joins TRBV7-9 to TRBJ1-1; D uncertain. Trimming left V 4 bases short and J 1 base short, with 4 bases between. Germline V gene data show CDR1 as SEHNR and CDR2 as FQNEAQ (reference sequence). The CDR3 loop spans 12 amino acids.

The V call is TRBV3-1 (or the pseudogene TRBV3-2), the J call TRBJ1-2; tentatively, D is TRBD1 (6 bases). The CDR3 spans 15 residues. Germline V gives CDR1 LGHDT, CDR2 YNNKEL (reference sequence). V lost 1 base and J lost 0, with 9 bases in between. The CDR3 is CASSQGAGANYGYTF. CDR3 nucleotide sequence: TGTGCCAGCAGCCAAGGGGCAGGGGCTAACTATGGCTACACCTTC.

The chain employs TRBV19 and TRBJ2-3, with D possibly matching TRBD2 (6 bases). Germline lookup yields CDR1 LNHDA and CDR2 SQIVND (reference sequence). Trimming cost V 2 bases and J 4 bases, with 13 bases left between them. The CDR3 loop spans 15 amino acids. The CDR3 nucleotides are TGTGCCAGTAGTATAACCTTCGGGGGTGCAGATACGCAGTATTTT. This codes for CASSITFGGADTQYF.

The chain recombines TRBV18 with TRBJ1-3; D is uncertain. This CDR3 contains 15 residues. Trimming took off 0 bases at V and 1 base at J, with 7 bases between the two ends. Germline values: CDR1 KGHSH, CDR2 LQKENI. The CDR3: CASSPPVGSGNTIYF. DNA of the CDR3: TGTGCCAGCTCACCACCAGTGGGGTCTGGAAACACCATATATTTT. Complete variable domain (other parts from reference TRBV18 and TRBJ1-3): NAGVMQNPRHLVRRRGQEARLRCSPMKGHSHVYWYRQLPEEGLKFMVYLQKENIIDESGMPKERFSAEFPKEGPSILRIQQVVRGDSAAYFCASSPPVGSGNTIYFGEGSWLTVV.

The rearrangement uses TRBV4-3 and TRBJ1-4; D gene unclear. Trimming took off 0 bases at V and 4 bases at J, with 15 bases between the two ends. The CDR3 is 17 amino acids. Germline values: CDR1 LGHNA, CDR2 YSLEER. CDR3 nucleotides: TGCGCCAGCAGCCAAGAGGGTTTGGGCCAGCTTAATGAAAAACTGTTTTTT. Protein product: CASSQEGLGQLNEKLFF.

V is TRBV27 and J is TRBJ2-3, with D possibly TRBD2 on 6 matching bases. This CDR3 contains 15 residues. Trimming shortened V by 4 bases and J by 2 bases, and 13 bases separated the two germline ends. Per the germline V gene, CDR1 is MNHEY and CDR2 is SMNVEV (reference sequence). The CDR3 DNA reads as TGTGCCAGCAGTTCCGTGGGAGGCGTCACAGATACGCAGTATTTT. Encoded protein: CASSSVGGVTDTQYF.

As DNA, the CDR3 is TGTGCCAGCAGCTCTAGCCCTGAGCCGCAGTATTTT. Translation gives CASSSSPEPQYF. The chain joins TRBV7-9 to TRBJ2-3; a possible D gene is TRBD2 (5 bases). The CDR3 runs to 12 residues. The V gene's germline CDR1 is SEHNR and CDR2 FQNEAQ (reference sequence). Deletions cut 4 bases from V and 10 bases from J, with 12 bases between.

The CDR3 is CASSLQNYRQYF. CDR3 sequence (DNA): TGTGCCAGCAGTTTACAAAACTACCGGCAGTACTTC. The chain is built from TRBV28 and TRBJ2-7, with D hard to call. Trimming shortened V by 2 bases and J by 9 bases, and 11 bases separated the two germline ends. The V gene's germline CDR1 is MDHEN and CDR2 SYDVKM. The CDR3 is made up of 12 amino acids.

The genes are TRBV12-3 or TRBV12-4 and TRBJ1-2; D unclear. The CDR3 consists of 13 residues. Trimming removed 5 bases from V and 8 bases from J, with 15 bases in between. CDR3 protein: CASSLGEALGYTF. CDR3 in DNA: TGTGCCAGCAGTCTCGGAGAGGCGCTCGGCTACACCTTC.

The CDR3 loop reads CAWRKAGVESGYTF. CDR3 coding DNA: TGTGCCTGGAGGAAAGCAGGGGTAGAGAGTGGCTACACCTTC. The rearrangement uses TRBV30 and TRBJ1-2, with D maybe TRBD1 (6 bases). Germline values: CDR1 GTSNPN, CDR2 SVGIG (reference sequence). V was trimmed by 3 bases and J by 7 bases, leaving 18 bases between them. The length of the CDR3 is 14 residues.

The CDR3 loop is CASSEVTVGNGYTF. CDR3 in DNA: TGTGCCAGCTCAGAAGTAACAGTGGGGAATGGCTACACCTTC. The rearrangement joins TRBV18 to TRBJ1-2; D gene unclear. Germline V gene lookup returns CDR1 KGHSH and CDR2 LQKENI. This CDR3 region has 14 residues. Trimming stripped 5 bases from V and 6 bases from J, with 16 bases between.

V and J are TRBV27 and TRBJ2-7; D ambiguous. Deletions cut 0 bases from V and 2 bases from J, with 5 bases between. CDR3 length: 13 residues. Germline lookup yields CDR1 MNHEY and CDR2 SMNVEV (reference sequence). This CDR3 reads CASSLSPAYEQYF. The CDR3 coding sequence is TGTGCCAGCAGTTTATCCCCCGCCTACGAGCAGTACTTC.

The chain has TRBV27 and TRBJ2-1; TRBD2 might be the D (5 bases). The germline gives CDR1 MNHEY, CDR2 SMNVEV (reference sequence). The germline V and J ends were trimmed by 3 bases and 0 bases, with 24 bases remaining between them. The CDR3 sequence is 20 residues long. The CDR3 region is CASSFSPAGVAPSSYNEQFF. For the CDR3, the DNA is TGTGCCAGCAGTTTTTCCCCGGCCGGGGTAGCGCCGAGCTCCTACAATGAGCAGTTCTTC.